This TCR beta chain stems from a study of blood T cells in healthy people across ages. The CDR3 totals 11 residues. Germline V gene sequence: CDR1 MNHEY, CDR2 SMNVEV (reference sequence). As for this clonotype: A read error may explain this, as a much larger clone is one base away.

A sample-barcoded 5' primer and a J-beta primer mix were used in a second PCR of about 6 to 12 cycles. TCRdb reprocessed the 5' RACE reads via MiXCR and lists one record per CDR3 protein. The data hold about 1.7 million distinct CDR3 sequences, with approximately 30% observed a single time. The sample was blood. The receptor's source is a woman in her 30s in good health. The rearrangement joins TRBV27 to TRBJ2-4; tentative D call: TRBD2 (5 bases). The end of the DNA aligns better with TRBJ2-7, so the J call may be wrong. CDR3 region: CASWRNGEQYF. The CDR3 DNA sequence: TGTGCCAGCTGGAGGAACGGCGAGCAGTACTTC.